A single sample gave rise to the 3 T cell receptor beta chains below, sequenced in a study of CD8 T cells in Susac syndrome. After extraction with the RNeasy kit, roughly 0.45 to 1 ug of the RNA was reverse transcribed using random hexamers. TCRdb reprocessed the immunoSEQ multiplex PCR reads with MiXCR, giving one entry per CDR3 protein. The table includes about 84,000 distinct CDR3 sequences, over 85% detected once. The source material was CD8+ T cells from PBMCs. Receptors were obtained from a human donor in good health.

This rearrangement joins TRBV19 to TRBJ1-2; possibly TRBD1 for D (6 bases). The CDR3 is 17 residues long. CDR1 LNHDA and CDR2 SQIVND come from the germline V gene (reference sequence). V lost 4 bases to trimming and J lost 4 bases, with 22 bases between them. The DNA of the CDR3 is TGTGCCAGTAGTACCGCGCTTCTCCGTGACAGGCTCTATGGCTACACCTTC. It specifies CASSTALLRDRLYGYTF.

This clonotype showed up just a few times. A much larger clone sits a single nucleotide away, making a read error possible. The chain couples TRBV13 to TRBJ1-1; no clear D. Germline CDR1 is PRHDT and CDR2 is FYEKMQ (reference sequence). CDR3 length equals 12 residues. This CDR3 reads CASSLGSTEAFF. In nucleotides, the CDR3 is TGTGCCAGCAGCCTAGGGAGCACTGAAGCTTTCTTT.

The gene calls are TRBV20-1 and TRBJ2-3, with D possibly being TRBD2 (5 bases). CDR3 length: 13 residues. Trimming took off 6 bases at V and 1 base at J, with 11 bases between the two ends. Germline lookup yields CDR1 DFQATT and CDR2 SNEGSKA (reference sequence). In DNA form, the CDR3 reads TGCAGTGCCCCACCCGGGGGCACAGATACGCAGTATTTT. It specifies CSAPPGGTDTQYF.